This T cell receptor beta chain is drawn from a study of T cell responses to AZD1222 COVID-19 vaccine. In germline, CDR1 is SQVTM, CDR2 ANQGSEA. The CDR3 covers 14 residues. Trimming left V 3 bases short and J 8 bases short, with 17 bases between. Some clones are missing from TCRdb's copy, which holds only in-frame ones; the method was immunoSEQ multiplex PCR. The sample lists about 150,000 clones, about 89% occurring once. Second-dose recipients at about 4 or about 12 weeks were treated as one pooled group. The sample in question was peripheral blood, obtained 28 days after the second AZD1222 dose. The clonotype comes from an adult who received the AZD1222 COVID-19 vaccine. This chain joins TRBV29-1 and TRBJ2-1; possibly TRBD1 for D (5 bases). This CDR3 reads CSVDSAGLRDEQFF. CDR3 sequence (DNA): TGCAGCGTTGACTCGGCAGGGCTCCGCGATGAGCAGTTCTTC.